This record concerns one TCR beta chain sequence. It is likely a read error: a sequence one base away is far more abundant. Two-round multiplex PCR, the amplification method, yielded TCR beta CDR3 from genomic DNA. Gene-specific TRBV and TRBJ primers were used in PCR round one. Each CDR3 protein gets one entry after TCRdb re-called the multiplex PCR reads with MiXCR. The sample contains about 31,000 distinct CDR3 sequences, around 43% of which appear only once. The sample belongs to a study of prognosis after radiotherapy for stage I lung cancer. The sequence came from a donor over 45 with non-small cell lung cancer. The source material was PBMCs, sampled before or after stereotactic body radiation therapy (not recorded which).

DNA of the CDR3: TGTGCCAGCACCGGCATGGGGGGACCCTACGAGCAGTACTTC. Residues: CASTGMGGPYEQYF. V gene TRBV6-5 combines with J gene TRBJ2-7; possible D gene TRBD2, 6 bases. Between the trimmed V and J ends, which lost 7 bases and 2 bases, there was a span of 15 bases. Germline values: CDR1 MNHEY, CDR2 SVGAGI. There are 14 residues in the CDR3.